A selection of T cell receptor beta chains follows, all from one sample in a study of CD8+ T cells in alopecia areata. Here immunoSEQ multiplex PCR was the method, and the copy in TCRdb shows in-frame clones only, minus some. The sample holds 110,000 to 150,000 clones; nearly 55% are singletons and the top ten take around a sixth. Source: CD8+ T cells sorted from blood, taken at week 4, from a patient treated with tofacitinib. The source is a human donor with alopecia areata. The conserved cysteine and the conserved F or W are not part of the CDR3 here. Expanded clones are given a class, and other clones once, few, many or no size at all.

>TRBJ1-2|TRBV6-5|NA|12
ASSGTGNSFGYT
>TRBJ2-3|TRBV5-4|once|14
ASSWRDSLGTDTQY
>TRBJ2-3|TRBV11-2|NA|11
ASSWDRGDTQY
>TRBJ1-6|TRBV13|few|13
ASSATGDLNSPLH
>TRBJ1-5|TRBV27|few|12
ASSPIGGNQPQH
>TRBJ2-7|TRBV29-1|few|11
SAWTGGGYEQY
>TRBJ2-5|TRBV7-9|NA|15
ASSPGTEGVMSETQY
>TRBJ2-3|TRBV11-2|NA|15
ASSWSVADASTDTQY
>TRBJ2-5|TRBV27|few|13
ASTPIGGEGETQY
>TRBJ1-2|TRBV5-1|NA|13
ASRAATEANYGYT
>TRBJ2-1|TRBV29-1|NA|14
SVEGHRVPPYNEQF
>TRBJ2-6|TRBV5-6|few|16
ASSILVRVSSGANVLT
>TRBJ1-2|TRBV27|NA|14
ASSLSVALGVDGYT
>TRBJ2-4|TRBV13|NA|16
ASSLRTGGFLAKNIQY
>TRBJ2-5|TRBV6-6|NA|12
ASSYDRGDETQY
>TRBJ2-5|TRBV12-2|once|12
ASRWGQGKETQY
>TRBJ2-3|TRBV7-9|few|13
ASSFGTTDTDTQY
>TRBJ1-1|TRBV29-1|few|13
SANRQRRVNTEAF
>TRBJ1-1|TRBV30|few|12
AWSDLSGTDEAF
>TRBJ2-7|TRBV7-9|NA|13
ASSPRQGGPYEQY
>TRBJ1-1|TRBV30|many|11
AWTRDVNTEAF
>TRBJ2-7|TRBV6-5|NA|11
ASSWDRDYEQY
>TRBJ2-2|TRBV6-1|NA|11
ASSNRVAGELF
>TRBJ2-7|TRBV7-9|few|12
ASSLAGSAYEQY
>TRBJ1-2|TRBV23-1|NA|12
AEQTSSAPYGYT
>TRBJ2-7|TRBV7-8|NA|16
ASSLEFLGTGPSREQY
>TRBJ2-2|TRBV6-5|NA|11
ASSYSTTGELF
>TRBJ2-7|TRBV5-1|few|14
ASSLAGSGPTGGQY
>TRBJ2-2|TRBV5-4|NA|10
ASSLGDGELF
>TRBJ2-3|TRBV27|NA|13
ASSLRPALGDTQY